The rows below give T cell receptor beta chains drawn from one sample of a study of identical twins. TCRdb itself ran the 5' RACE reads through MiXCR, one entry per CDR3 protein. The table lists 420,000 or so distinct CDR3 sequences, about a fifth of them singletons. The sequenced sample was naive T cells sorted from blood. The receptor set was obtained from a man aged 50-59 years in good health. The CDR3 runs from the conserved cysteine through the conserved F or W. The D gene is left open where the match is weak. Only some rows state a clone size, as once, few, many or a class for expanded clones.

V gene	J gene	D gene	clone size	CDR3 DNA	CDR3 protein
TRBV7-9	TRBJ2-2	NA	few	TGTGCCAGCAGCTTAAGCTCCTGGACCGACACCGGGGAGCTGTTTTTT	CASSLSSWTDTGELFF
TRBV5-1	TRBJ1-1	NA	many	TGCGCCAGCAGCCCCCAGGGAGGGATCACTGAAGCTTTCTTT	CASSPQGGITEAFF
TRBV5-4	TRBJ2-5	TRBD1	NA	TGTGCCAGCAGCAGGGACAGGGTTACGCAAGAGACCCAGTACTTC	CASSRDRVTQETQYF
TRBV12-3/TRBV12-4	TRBJ2-2	NA	NA	TGTGCCAGCAGGAGGTCGAACACCGGGGAGCTGTTTTTT	CASRRSNTGELFF
TRBV6-5	TRBJ1-6	NA	NA	TGTGCCAGCAGTTATGAGCCCCGGGATTCACCCCTCCACTTT	CASSYEPRDSPLHF
TRBV5-1	TRBJ2-7	NA	few	TGCGCCAGCAGCTTGGGGTGGGGTGCCGGGACGGGGACCTACGAGCAGTACTTC	CASSLGWGAGTGTYEQYF
TRBV6-1	TRBJ1-5	NA	many	TGTGCCAGCAGTCGACGAGGGGACCGCGGAAATCAGCCCCAGCATTTT	CASSRRGDRGNQPQHF
TRBV12-3/TRBV12-4	TRBJ2-5	NA	few	TGTGCCAGCGCCACGAGACCGGTGGAAGAGACCCAGTACTTC	CASATRPVEETQYF
TRBV12-3/TRBV12-4	TRBJ1-1	NA	many	TGTGCCAGCACCGGAGGGGGACTGAACACTGAAGCTTTCTTT	CASTGGGLNTEAFF
TRBV29-1	TRBJ2-7	NA	many	TGCAGCGGTGCAAGTTCCTACGAGCAGTACTTC	CSGASSYEQYF
TRBV11-2	TRBJ2-1	NA	few	TGTGCCAGCAGCCCCCGGGGAGGGGGCCAGACGAGCTCCTACAATGAGCAGTTCTTC	CASSPRGGGQTSSYNEQFF
TRBV20-1	TRBJ2-7	NA	NA	TGCAGTGCTAGGGACCTATCCTTCTACGAGCAGTACTTC	CSARDLSFYEQYF
TRBV6-2/TRBV6-3	TRBJ1-1	NA	NA	TGTGCCAGCAGTTACGGGGCAGGAAACACTGAAGCTTTCTTT	CASSYGAGNTEAFF
TRBV29-1	TRBJ1-4	NA	NA	TGCAGCGTCGTTGACAGAGCAACTAATGAAAAACTGTTTTTT	CSVVDRATNEKLFF
TRBV12-3/TRBV12-4	TRBJ1-2	TRBD1	few	TGTGCCAGCAGTTTTCAGGACAGGGGAGTTTATGGCTACACCTTC	CASSFQDRGVYGYTF
TRBV20-1	TRBJ2-6	NA	few	TGCAGTGCTAGATCCAAGGGACACTACTCTGGGGCCAACGTCCTGACTTTC	CSARSKGHYSGANVLTF
TRBV15	TRBJ2-5	NA	few	TGTGCCACCAGCAGAGATGTGGGACTTTCAACCTTCCAAGAGACCCAGTACTTC	CATSRDVGLSTFQETQYF
TRBV4-1	TRBJ2-1	TRBD2	many	TGCGCCAGCAGCCAAGAGGAGCGGGGGGGATACAATGAGCAGTTCTTC	CASSQEERGGYNEQFF
TRBV5-4	TRBJ2-6	TRBD2	once	TGTGCCAGCAGCGCCCGACTAGCTGGGGCTGGGGCCAACGTCCTGACTTTC	CASSARLAGAGANVLTF
TRBV5-6	TRBJ2-5	TRBD2	few	TGTGCCAGCAGCTACATAGCGGGAGGAGGAGAGACCCAGTACTTC	CASSYIAGGGETQYF
TRBV20-1	TRBJ1-4	NA	NA	TGCAGTGCTAGAGATTGGAGGGGCCAGGGTTCTAATGAAAAACTGTTTTTT	CSARDWRGQGSNEKLFF
TRBV12-3/TRBV12-4	TRBJ1-6	TRBD1	few	TGTGCCAGCAGTACAGGGACAGGGGCCTCACCCCTCCACTTT	CASSTGTGASPLHF
TRBV20-1	TRBJ1-3	NA	few	TGCAGTGCCAGACAGCATAACTCTGGAAACACCATATATTTT	CSARQHNSGNTIYF
TRBV7-2	TRBJ2-2	NA	NA	TGTGCCAGCAGCTCCCAGGGTTGGTACACCGGGGAGCTGTTTTTT	CASSSQGWYTGELFF
TRBV6-2/TRBV6-3	TRBJ1-1	NA	few	TGTGCCAGCACCGACATTATCAACACTGAAGCTTTCTTT	CASTDIINTEAFF
TRBV10-3	TRBJ2-5	TRBD2	many	TGTGCCATCAGGGGACGGGCGGGGGACCAAGAGACCCAGTACTTC	CAIRGRAGDQETQYF
TRBV6-5	TRBJ2-3	NA	many	TGTGCCAGCAGTTACTCGATGGCGGGAGATACGCAGTATTTT	CASSYSMAGDTQYF
TRBV7-2	TRBJ1-2	TRBD1	few	TGTGCCAGCAGTGTGGACAGGGGGCAGGGCTATGGCTACACCTTC	CASSVDRGQGYGYTF
TRBV15	TRBJ2-7	TRBD1	NA	TGTGCCACCAGCTTCGACAGGGAACTCTACGAGCAGTACTTC	CATSFDRELYEQYF
TRBV29-1	TRBJ1-5	TRBD1	few	TGCAGCGCCGGACAGGGTGGCAATCAGCCCCAGCATTTT	CSAGQGGNQPQHF